This TCR beta chain derives from a study of blood T cell repertoires in COVID-19. This clone was found once. Clones were read by immunoSEQ multiplex PCR, and TCRdb kept only the in-frame ones, dropping some. The table records about 410,000 clones, around nine tenths of them present only once. Sequenced input: peripheral blood. This clonotype was obtained from a woman aged 40-49 years with COVID-19, enrolled during active disease.

CDR3 sequence reads: CASSLTGLEAFF. The CDR3, as DNA: TGTGCCAGCAGCTTAACAGGTCTTGAAGCTTTCTTT. V and J are TRBV7-9 and TRBJ1-1; possibly TRBD1 for D (5 bases). The germline CDR1 and CDR2 sequences are SEHNR and FQNEAQ (reference sequence). The CDR3 length is 12 residues. V shed 2 bases and J shed 7 bases, with 8 bases lying between them.